This T cell receptor (beta chain) comes out of a study of blood T cell repertoires in COVID-19. Sequenced by immunoSEQ multiplex PCR; TCRdb stores in-frame clones only, minus some. The sample includes approximately 70,000 clones, 84% of them seen just once. After removal of 5 bases from V and 8 bases from J, the junction contained 8 bases not matched to a gene. Germline CDR1 SGHDT, CDR2 YYEEEE. There are 13 residues in the CDR3. The TCR originated in a woman in her fifties or sixties with acute or convalescent COVID-19. The chain couples TRBV5-6 to TRBJ1-1; TRBD1 aligns across 8 bases. Sequenced input: peripheral blood. CDR3 in DNA: TGTGCCAGCAGGGTCAGGGGGCATGGGGAAGCTTTCTTT. As protein: CASRVRGHGEAFF.